The T cell receptor (beta chain) described here comes from a study of T cell responses to AZD1222 COVID-19 vaccine. Findings of the study overall: Repertoire sampling occurred only after the peak T cell response. Across spike, vaccine-associated CD4 TCRs were found, dominant at 160-218 and 743-854. In a largely white British group with more females than males, clonal diversity was possibly underestimated. In the spike-specific TCR repertoire, nearly half reportedly target unmutated variant regions.

The CDR3 length is 14 residues. V was cut by 6 bases and J by 5 bases, with 17 bases left in between. The V gene's germline CDR1 is SGHNT and CDR2 YENEEA. Data came from immunoSEQ multiplex PCR; TCRdb stores just in-frame clones and leaves some out. The sample lists 120,000 to 150,000 clones, 88% occurring once. A word on this clone: Antigen: not known.

The sequenced sample was peripheral blood, obtained 28 days after the second dose of the MenACWY control vaccine. This TCR was recovered from an adult who received the MenACWY meningococcal vaccine as a control. The chain uses TRBV11-3 and TRBJ2-7; tentatively, D is TRBD2 (5 bases). The CDR3 DNA sequence: TGTGCCAGCAGACCCAGGATGTCCGGGAACGAGCAGTACTTC. Translated: CASRPRMSGNEQYF.